This T cell receptor beta chain stems from a study of T cells in Graves' hyperthyroidism and ophthalmopathy. Study-wide results and limits: By a 13 V-J model, ophthalmopathy was set apart from stable hyperthyroidism. Model output signaled ophthalmopathy a median approximately 6.2 months ahead of onset.

Graves' hyperthyroidism without ophthalmopathy progression within 18 months was termed stable. The study enrolled patients aged 18 to 65 with newly diagnosed hyperthyroidism of under 2 months' duration. Template material for amplifying TCR beta CDR3 regions consisted of RNA transcripts. First-round RT-PCR with HTBI primers amplified the TCR CDR3 region. TCRdb reprocessed the multiplex PCR reads with MiXCR, giving one entry per CDR3 protein. The sample lists around 580,000 distinct CDR3 sequences; 40% to 55% were seen once. This CDR3 is 12 amino acids long. The V end lost 2 bases, the J end lost 6 bases, and 8 bases lay between the germline ends. Germline V gives CDR1 SGDLS, CDR2 YYNGEE. This clonotype was counted many times. The antigen is not known.

The specimen sequenced was peripheral blood or thyroid tissue (not recorded which). This clonotype was obtained from a woman in her late teens or twenties with Graves' hyperthyroidism. The gene calls are TRBV9 and TRBJ2-5; possible D gene TRBD2, 5 bases. The CDR3 protein is CASSVGGQTQYF. The CDR3 DNA is TGTGCCAGCAGCGTGGGCGGGCAGACCCAGTACTTC.